Described below is a single TCR beta chain sequence and its context. The antigen is undetermined. The data derive from a study of monozygotic twins with inflammatory bowel disease. A template switching step added UMIs, each with a 6-nucleotide sample barcode. Reanalyzing the 5' RACE reads, TCRdb keeps one entry per CDR3 protein, without DNA. In all, the sample yields 150,000 to 200,000 distinct CDR3 sequences. For every donor, one blood sample of 2.5 ml was drawn. There are 13 residues in the CDR3. Looked up from germline, CDR1 is MDHEN and CDR2 is SYDVKM. Findings of the study overall: No one strong IBD-associated signal or clonotype was supported. Twins with IBD were found to have lower TCRbeta diversity (inverse Simpson) than healthy co-twins.

Specimen: blood. J is TRBJ2-5 and V is TRBV28; TCRdb indicates TRBD1, and absent DNA this call remains unverified. This clonotype originated in a human donor with ulcerative colitis or Crohn's disease, or a healthy co-twin of an affected twin (not recorded which). CDR3 loop: CASSFGGGETQYF. The full variable domain, with the rest looked up from reference TRBV28 and TRBJ2-5, is DVKVTQSSRYLVKRTGEKVFLECVQDMDHENMFWYRQDPGLGLRLIYFSYDVKMKEKGDIPEGYSVSREKKERFSLILESASTNQTSMYLCASSFGGGETQYFGPGTRLLVL.